This T cell receptor beta chain is from a study of cytomegalovirus exposure and HLA in healthy donors. Across the study: Some 200 million T cells yielded more than 90 million unique TCR beta sequences in earlier analysis. Early on, a data release was issued that held some 85 million unique TCRs from HLA-typed donors.

60 Vbeta and 13 Jbeta primers were used in PCR. In the original processing: Unique TCR beta chains totaled 80 million to 100 million in a later count, with around 12 million of them shared. TCRdb's table, derived via immunoSEQ multiplex PCR, lists solely in-frame clones and lacks some. V and J calls and clone size are as listed in that table; D and trimming were resolved from the DNA. The sample has 150,000 to 200,000 clones, roughly 79% seen once. V gave up 4 bases and J gave up 0 bases, with 7 bases separating them. Germline loops: CDR1 LNHDA, CDR2 SQIVND (reference sequence). The CDR3 length is 14 residues. Remarks on this clone: In the same sample, other DNA sequences code for this CDR3.

The receptor was derived from a woman under 40 in good health and CMV-seropositive. The rearrangement links TRBV19 to TRBJ1-5; D is possibly TRBD1 (5 bases). Material: PBMCs. DNA for the CDR3: TGTGCCAGTAGTAATACAGGTAGCAATCAGCCCCAGCATTTT. Protein product: CASSNTGSNQPQHF.